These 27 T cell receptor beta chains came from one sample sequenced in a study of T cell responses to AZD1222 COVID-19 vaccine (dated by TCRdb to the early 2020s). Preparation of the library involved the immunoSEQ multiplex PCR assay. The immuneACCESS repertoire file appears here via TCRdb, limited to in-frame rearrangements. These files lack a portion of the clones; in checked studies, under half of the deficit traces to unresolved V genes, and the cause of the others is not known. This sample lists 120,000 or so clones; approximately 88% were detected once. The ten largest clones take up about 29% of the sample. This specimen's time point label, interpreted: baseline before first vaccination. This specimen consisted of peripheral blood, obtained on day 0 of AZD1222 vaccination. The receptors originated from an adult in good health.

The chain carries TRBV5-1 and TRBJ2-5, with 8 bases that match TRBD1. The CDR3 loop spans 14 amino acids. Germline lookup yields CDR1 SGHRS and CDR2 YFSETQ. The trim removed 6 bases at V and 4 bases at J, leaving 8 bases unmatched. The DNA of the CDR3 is TGCGCCAGCACCCTACAGGGGGTGGCAGAGACCCAGTACTTC. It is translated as CASTLQGVAETQYF.

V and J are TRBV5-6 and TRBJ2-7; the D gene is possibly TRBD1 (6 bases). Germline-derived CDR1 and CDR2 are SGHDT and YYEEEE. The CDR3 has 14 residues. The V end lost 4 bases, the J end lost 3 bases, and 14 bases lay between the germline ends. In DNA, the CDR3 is TGTGCCAGCAGCCCGGTAGAGGGGGACTACGAGCAGTACTTC. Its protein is CASSPVEGDYEQYF. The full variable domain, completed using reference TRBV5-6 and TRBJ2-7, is DAGVTQSPTHLIKTRGQQVTLRCSPKSGHDTVSWYQQALGQGPQFIFQYYEEEERQRGNFPDRFSGHQFPNYSSELNVNALLLGDSALYLCASSPVEGDYEQYFGPGTRLTVT.

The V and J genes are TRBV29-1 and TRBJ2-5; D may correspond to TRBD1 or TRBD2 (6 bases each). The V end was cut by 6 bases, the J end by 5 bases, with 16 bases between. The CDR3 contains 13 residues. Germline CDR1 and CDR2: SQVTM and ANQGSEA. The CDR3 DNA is TGCAGCGTGAATTGGGGGGCCGAGGAGACCCAGTACTTC. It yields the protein CSVNWGAEETQYF.

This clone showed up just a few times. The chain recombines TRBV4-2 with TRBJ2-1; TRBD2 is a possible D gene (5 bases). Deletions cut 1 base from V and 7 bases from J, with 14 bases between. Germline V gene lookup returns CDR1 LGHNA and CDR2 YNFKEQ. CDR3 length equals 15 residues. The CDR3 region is CASSQVGGSQNEQFF. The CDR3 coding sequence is TGTGCCAGCAGCCAAGTAGGAGGCAGCCAGAATGAGCAGTTCTTC.

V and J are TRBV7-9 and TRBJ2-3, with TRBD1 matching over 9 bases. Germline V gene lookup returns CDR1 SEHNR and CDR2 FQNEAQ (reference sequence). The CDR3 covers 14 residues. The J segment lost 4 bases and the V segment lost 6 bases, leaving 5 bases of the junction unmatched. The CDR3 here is CASRNRGQADTQYF. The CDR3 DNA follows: TGTGCCAGCAGAAACAGGGGGCAGGCAGATACGCAGTATTTT.

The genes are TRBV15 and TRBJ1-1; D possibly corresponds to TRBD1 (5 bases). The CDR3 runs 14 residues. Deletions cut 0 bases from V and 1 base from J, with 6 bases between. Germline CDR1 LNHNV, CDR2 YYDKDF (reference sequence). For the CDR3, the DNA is TGTGCCACCAGCAGAGATCAGGGGAACACTGAAGCTTTCTTT. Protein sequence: CATSRDQGNTEAFF.

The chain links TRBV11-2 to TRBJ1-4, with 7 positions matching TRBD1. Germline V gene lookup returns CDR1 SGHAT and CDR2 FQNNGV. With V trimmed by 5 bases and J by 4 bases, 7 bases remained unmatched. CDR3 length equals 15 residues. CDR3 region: CASSLRTGGNEKLFF. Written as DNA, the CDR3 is TGTGCCAGCAGCCTCCGGACAGGAGGTAATGAAAAACTGTTTTTT. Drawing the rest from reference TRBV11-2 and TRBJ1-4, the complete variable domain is EAGVAQSPRYKIIEKRQSVAFWCNPISGHATLYWYQQILGQGPKLLIQFQNNGVVDDSQLPKDRFSAERLKGVDSTLKIQPAKLEDSAVYLCASSLRTGGNEKLFFGSGTQLSVL.

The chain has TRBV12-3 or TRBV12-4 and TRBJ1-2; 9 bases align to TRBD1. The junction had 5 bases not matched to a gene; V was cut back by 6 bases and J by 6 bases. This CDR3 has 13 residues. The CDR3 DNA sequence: TGTGCCAGCAGGGTACAGGGGGCAAATGGCTACACCTTC. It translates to CASRVQGANGYTF.

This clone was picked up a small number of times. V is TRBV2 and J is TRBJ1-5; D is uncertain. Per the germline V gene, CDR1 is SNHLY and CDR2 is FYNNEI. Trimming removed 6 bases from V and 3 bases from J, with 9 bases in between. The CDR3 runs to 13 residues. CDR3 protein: CASRADLNQPQHF. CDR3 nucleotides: TGTGCCAGCAGGGCAGACCTCAATCAGCCCCAGCATTTT.

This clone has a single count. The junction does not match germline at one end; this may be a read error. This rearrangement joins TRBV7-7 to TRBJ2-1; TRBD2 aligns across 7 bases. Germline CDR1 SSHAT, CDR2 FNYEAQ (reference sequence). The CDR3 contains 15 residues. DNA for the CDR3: TGTGCTAGCAGCTGGAATTTAGCGGGTTTTAATGAGCAGTTCTTC. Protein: CASSWNLAGFNEQFF.

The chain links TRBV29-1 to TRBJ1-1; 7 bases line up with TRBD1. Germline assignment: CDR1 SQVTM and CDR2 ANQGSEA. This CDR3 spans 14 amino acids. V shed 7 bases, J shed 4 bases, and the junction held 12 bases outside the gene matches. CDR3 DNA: TGCAGCGCCCAGGGAGGGGGCGATGCCACTGAAGCTTTCTTT. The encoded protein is CSAQGGGDATEAFF.

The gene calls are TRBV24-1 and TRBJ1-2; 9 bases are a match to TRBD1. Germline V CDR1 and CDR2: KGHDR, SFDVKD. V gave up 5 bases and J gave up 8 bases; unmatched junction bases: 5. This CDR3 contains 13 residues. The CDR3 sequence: CATSAGTGKGYTF. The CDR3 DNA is TGTGCCACCAGTGCCGGGACAGGGAAAGGCTACACCTTC.

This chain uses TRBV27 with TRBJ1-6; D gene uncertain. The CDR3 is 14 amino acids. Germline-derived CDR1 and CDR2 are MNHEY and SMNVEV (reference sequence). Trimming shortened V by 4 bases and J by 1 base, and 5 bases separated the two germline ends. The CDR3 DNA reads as TGTGCCAGCAGTTCCCGTTCCTATAATTCACCCCTCCACTTT. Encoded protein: CASSSRSYNSPLHF.

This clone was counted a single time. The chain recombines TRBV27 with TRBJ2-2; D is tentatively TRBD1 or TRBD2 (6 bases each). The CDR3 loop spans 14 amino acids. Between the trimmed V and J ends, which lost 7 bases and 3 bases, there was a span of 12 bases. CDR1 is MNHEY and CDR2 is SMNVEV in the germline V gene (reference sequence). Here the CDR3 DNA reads TGTGCCAGCACATCGGGGGCGTACACCGGGGAGCTGTTTTTT. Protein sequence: CASTSGAYTGELFF.

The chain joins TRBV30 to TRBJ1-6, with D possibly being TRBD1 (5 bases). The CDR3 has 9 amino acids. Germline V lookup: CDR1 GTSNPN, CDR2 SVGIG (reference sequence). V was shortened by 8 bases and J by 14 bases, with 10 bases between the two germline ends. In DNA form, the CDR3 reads TGTGCCGGGGGGGATTCCCTCCACTTT. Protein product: CAGGDSLHF.

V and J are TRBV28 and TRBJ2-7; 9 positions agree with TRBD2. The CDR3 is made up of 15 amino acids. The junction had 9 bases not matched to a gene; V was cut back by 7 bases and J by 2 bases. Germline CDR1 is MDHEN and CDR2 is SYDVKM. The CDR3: CASNLSGGDTYEQYF. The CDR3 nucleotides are TGTGCCAGCAACCTTAGCGGGGGAGACACCTACGAGCAGTACTTC.

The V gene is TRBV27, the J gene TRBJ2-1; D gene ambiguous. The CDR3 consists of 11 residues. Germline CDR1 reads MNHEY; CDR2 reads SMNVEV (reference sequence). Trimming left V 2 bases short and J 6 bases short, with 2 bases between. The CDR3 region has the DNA TGTGCCAGCAGTTTAGGCAATGAGCAGTTCTTC. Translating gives CASSLGNEQFF.

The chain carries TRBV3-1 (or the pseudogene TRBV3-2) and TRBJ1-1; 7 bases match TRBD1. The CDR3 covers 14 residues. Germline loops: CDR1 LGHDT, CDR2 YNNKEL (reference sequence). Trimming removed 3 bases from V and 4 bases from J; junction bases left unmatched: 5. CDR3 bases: TGTGCCAGCAGCCAGACAGGGTGGGGCACTGAAGCTTTCTTT. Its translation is CASSQTGWGTEAFF.

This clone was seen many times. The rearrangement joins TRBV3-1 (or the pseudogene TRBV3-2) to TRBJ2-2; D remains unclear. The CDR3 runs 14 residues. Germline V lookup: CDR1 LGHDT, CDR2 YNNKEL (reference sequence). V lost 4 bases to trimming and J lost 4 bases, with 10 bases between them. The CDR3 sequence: CASSPTRGTGELFF. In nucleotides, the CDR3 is TGTGCCAGCAGCCCCACCCGAGGCACCGGGGAGCTGTTTTTT.

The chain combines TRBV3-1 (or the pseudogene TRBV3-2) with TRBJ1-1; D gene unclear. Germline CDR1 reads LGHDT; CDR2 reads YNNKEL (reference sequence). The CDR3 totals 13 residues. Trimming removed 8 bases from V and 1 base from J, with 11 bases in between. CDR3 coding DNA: TGTGCCAGCCAACCGGGAGGGAACACTGAAGCTTTCTTT. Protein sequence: CASQPGGNTEAFF.

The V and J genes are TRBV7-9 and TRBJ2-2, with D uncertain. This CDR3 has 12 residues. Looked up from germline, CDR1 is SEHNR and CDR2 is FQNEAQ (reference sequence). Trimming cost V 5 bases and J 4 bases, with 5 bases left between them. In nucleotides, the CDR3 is TGTGCCAGCAGCAAATCCACCGGGGAGCTGTTTTTT. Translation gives CASSKSTGELFF.

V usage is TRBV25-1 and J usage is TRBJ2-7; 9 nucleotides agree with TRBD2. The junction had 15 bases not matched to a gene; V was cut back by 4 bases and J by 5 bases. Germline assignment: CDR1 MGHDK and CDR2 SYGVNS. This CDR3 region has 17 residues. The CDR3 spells CASSAPSGGGRGHEQYF. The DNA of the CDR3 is TGTGCCAGCAGTGCCCCCTCGGGGGGCGGGAGGGGCCACGAGCAGTACTTC.

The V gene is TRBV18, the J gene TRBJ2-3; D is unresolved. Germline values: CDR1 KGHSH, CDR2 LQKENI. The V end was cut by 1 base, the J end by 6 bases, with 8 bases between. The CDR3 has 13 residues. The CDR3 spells CASSPHPLDTQYF. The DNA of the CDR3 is TGTGCCAGCTCACCACACCCCTTGGATACGCAGTATTTT.

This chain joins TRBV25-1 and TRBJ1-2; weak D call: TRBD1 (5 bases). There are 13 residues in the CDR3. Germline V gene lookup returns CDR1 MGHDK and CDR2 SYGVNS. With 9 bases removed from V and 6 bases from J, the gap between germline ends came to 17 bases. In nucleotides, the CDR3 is TGTGCCAGTTCGGGCAGGGCGGATAATGGCTACACCTTC. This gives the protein CASSGRADNGYTF.

The CDR3 nucleotides read TGTGCCAGCAGCCGAACCTTAGGGTTTGGGGAGACCCAGTACTTC. Its protein is CASSRTLGFGETQYF. The chain is built from TRBV7-6 and TRBJ2-5; D not certain. Looked up from germline, CDR1 is SGHVS and CDR2 is FNYEAQ. The germline V and J ends were trimmed by 5 bases and 5 bases, with 18 bases remaining between them. This CDR3 is 15 amino acids long.

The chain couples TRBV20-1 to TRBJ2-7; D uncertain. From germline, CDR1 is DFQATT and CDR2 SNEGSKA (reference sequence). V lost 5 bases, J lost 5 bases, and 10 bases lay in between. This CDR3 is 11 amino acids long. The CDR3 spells CSARAKNEQYF. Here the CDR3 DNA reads TGCAGTGCTCGCGCGAAGAACGAGCAGTACTTC.

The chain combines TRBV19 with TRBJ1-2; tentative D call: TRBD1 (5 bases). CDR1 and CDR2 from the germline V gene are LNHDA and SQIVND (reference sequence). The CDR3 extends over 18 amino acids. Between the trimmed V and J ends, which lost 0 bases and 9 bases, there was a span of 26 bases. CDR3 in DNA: TGTGCCAGTAGTATAGATTTCGTCCCTGGGGGAGCGCCGTTACGCTACACCTTC. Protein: CASSIDFVPGGAPLRYTF.